The 17 T cell receptor beta chains given below trace back to one sample, sequenced in a study of radiation and T cells in renal cell carcinoma. Using immunoSEQ multiplex PCR, the repertoire was profiled, and TCRdb retains in-frame clones only, with some absent. The data contain some 75,000 clones, around 80% of them singletons. Time point described: blood 2 weeks post-SBRT. The treatment is: 15 Gy SBRT to primary tumor, nephrectomy 4 weeks later. Sequencing used blood, obtained from a patient whose treatment included radiotherapy and nephrectomy. These TCRs come from a man between 60 and 75 years old with renal cell carcinoma.

This sequence joins TRBV29-1 and TRBJ2-2; no definite D call. The CDR3 length is 14 residues. Trimming removed 4 bases from V and 7 bases from J, with 16 bases in between. The germline CDR1 and CDR2 sequences are SQVTM and ANQGSEA. The CDR3 reads CSVASTAVVGELFF. The CDR3, as DNA: TGCAGCGTTGCTTCAACGGCGGTAGTCGGGGAGCTGTTTTTT.

This clone was counted between two and nine times. V usage is TRBV7-2 and J usage is TRBJ2-1, with D unresolved. Germline lookup yields CDR1 SGHTA and CDR2 FQGNSA. Deletions cut 0 bases from V and 1 base from J, with 10 bases between. This CDR3 contains 16 residues. Written as DNA, the CDR3 is TGTGCCAGCAGCTTAGCCTTCAGTACTTCCTACAATGAGCAGTTCTTC. Protein: CASSLAFSTSYNEQFF.

The gene calls are TRBV16 and TRBJ1-1; 12 nucleotides line up with TRBD1. The germline CDR1 and CDR2 sequences are KGHSY and FQNENV. V shed 2 bases, J shed 12 bases, and the junction held 10 bases outside the gene matches. The CDR3 loop spans 15 amino acids. As DNA, the CDR3 is TGTGCCAGCAGCCAACGATCCGGGACAGGGGGCGAATCTTTCTTT. Amino acids: CASSQRSGTGGESFF.

The V and J genes are TRBV7-2 and TRBJ2-1; 12 bases match TRBD2. After removal of 3 bases from V and 9 bases from J, the junction contained 6 bases not matched to a gene. This CDR3 has 15 residues. Germline V CDR1 and CDR2: SGHTA, FQGNSA. The CDR3 nucleotides read TGTGCCAGCAGCTTGCTTCTAGCGGGAGGGGCTGAGCAGTTCTTC. It codes for CASSLLLAGGAEQFF.

Here the CDR3 reads CASSVGQGLGYEQYF. CDR3 nucleotides: TGTGCCAGCAGCGTAGGTCAAGGACTAGGATACGAGCAGTACTTC. The V and J genes are TRBV9 and TRBJ2-7; 7 nucleotides line up with TRBD2. V was clipped by 0 bases and J by 4 bases; unmatched bases: 7. The CDR3 has 15 residues. The germline gives CDR1 SGDLS, CDR2 YYNGEE.

This chain joins TRBV14 and TRBJ2-5; D is ambiguous. The DNA end lines up better with TRBJ2-7; the J call may be wrong. The V gene's germline CDR1 is SGHDN and CDR2 FVKESK. The CDR3 has 11 amino acids. CDR3 in DNA: TGTGCCAGCAGCCAATTCTACGAGCAGTACTTC. Translated, it gives CASSQFYEQYF.

The rearrangement links TRBV25-1 to TRBJ1-1; TRBD1 matches at 9 bases. The CDR3 is 15 amino acids. Germline CDR1 is MGHDK and CDR2 is SYGVNS. V trimming: 4 bases; J trimming: 5 bases; junction bases outside the gene matches: 8. CDR3 sequence: CASSAPQGAGTEAFF. The CDR3 DNA follows: TGTGCCAGCAGTGCCCCACAGGGGGCTGGGACTGAAGCTTTCTTT.

The chain uses TRBV5-1 and TRBJ1-4; maybe TRBD1 (5 bases). The germline V and J ends were trimmed by 4 bases and 6 bases, with 7 bases remaining between them. Looked up from germline, CDR1 is SGHRS and CDR2 is YFSETQ. The CDR3 sequence is 12 residues long. The CDR3 bases are TGCGCCAGCAGCGACAGTTATGAAAAACTGTTTTTT. Protein sequence: CASSDSYEKLFF.

A single count supports this clone. The chain has TRBV7-2 and TRBJ1-5; no firm D call. V was clipped by 4 bases and J by 5 bases, with 6 bases between them. CDR1 SGHTA and CDR2 FQGNSA come from the germline V gene. This CDR3 has 12 residues. Here the CDR3 reads CASSYQDQPQHF. The CDR3 nucleotides read TGTGCCAGCAGCTACCAGGATCAGCCCCAGCATTTT. The full variable domain, its missing parts supplied by reference TRBV7-2 and TRBJ1-5, is GAGVSQSPSNKVTEKGKDVELRCDPISGHTALYWYRQSLGQGLEFLIYFQGNSAPDKSGLPSDRFSAERTGGSVSTLTIQRTQQEDSAVYLCASSYQDQPQHFGDGTRLSIL.

The genes are TRBV11-3 and TRBJ2-2, with TRBD2 matching over 11 bases. The CDR3 extends over 16 amino acids. The junction had 4 bases not matched to a gene; V was cut back by 4 bases and J by 3 bases. Germline CDR1 SGHNT, CDR2 YENEEA. The CDR3 DNA reads TGTGCCAGCAGCTCCAGGACTAGCGGGTACACCGGGGAGCTGTTTTTT. This encodes CASSSRTSGYTGELFF.

CDR3 residues: CASSLDRTYEQYF. The CDR3 coding sequence is TGTGCCAGCAGTTTGGATCGGACCTACGAGCAGTACTTC. This chain links TRBV28 with TRBJ2-7; D gene ambiguous. The germline V gene encodes CDR1 MDHEN and CDR2 SYDVKM. V lost 3 bases to trimming and J lost 2 bases, with 8 bases between them. The CDR3 consists of 13 residues.

The chain employs TRBV5-6 and TRBJ2-1; no clear D. The CDR3 consists of 14 residues. The germline V gene has CDR1 SGHDT and CDR2 YYEEEE. With 0 bases removed from V and 8 bases from J, the gap between germline ends came to 12 bases. For the CDR3, the DNA is TGTGCCAGCAGCTTGGGTTCTCAAAGAGATGAGCAGTTCTTC. It yields the protein CASSLGSQRDEQFF.

The chain combines TRBV5-6 with TRBJ2-7, with 7 bases identical to TRBD1. Germline trimming cut 1 base from V and 3 bases from J; bases unmatched to any gene: 1. This CDR3 region has 13 residues. Germline lookup yields CDR1 SGHDT and CDR2 YYEEEE. The CDR3 bases are TGTGCCAGCAGCTTGCGGGACAGCTACGAGCAGTACTTC. This gives the protein CASSLRDSYEQYF.

This chain connects TRBV28 to TRBJ1-5; 8 positions agree with TRBD1. This CDR3 is 15 amino acids long. The ends lost 3 bases at V and 7 bases at J; junction bases unmatched: 8. Germline V CDR1 and CDR2: MDHEN, SYDVKM. The CDR3 coding sequence is TGTGCCAGCAGTTTCGCCAGGGGGCAACGACAGCCCCAGCATTTT. Translating gives CASSFARGQRQPQHF.

This chain uses TRBV19 with TRBJ1-5, with TRBD1 as a possible D gene (5 bases). This CDR3 has 13 residues. The germline CDR1 and CDR2 sequences are LNHDA and SQIVND (reference sequence). Trimming left V 5 bases short and J 5 bases short, with 10 bases between. The CDR3 DNA is TGTGCCAGTAGTCCAGGCAGGGATCAGCCCCAGCATTTT. This sequence encodes CASSPGRDQPQHF. Full variable domain (outside the CDR3, taken from reference TRBV19 and TRBJ1-5): DGGITQSPKYLFRKEGQNVTLSCEQNLNHDAMYWYRQDPGQGLRLIYYSQIVNDFQKGDIAEGYSVSREKKESFPLTVTSAQKNPTAFYLCASSPGRDQPQHFGDGTRLSIL.

The CDR3 region has the DNA TGTGCCTGTGCCCCAAGGAATAATCAGCCCCAGCATTTT. Translating gives CACAPRNNQPQHF. The chain carries TRBV6-1 and TRBJ1-5; no clear D gene. Germline V gene lookup returns CDR1 MNHNS and CDR2 SASEGT. The CDR3 is made up of 13 amino acids. Between the trimmed V and J ends, which lost 11 bases and 4 bases, there was a span of 15 bases.

The chain employs TRBV19 and TRBJ2-7, with 8 bases lining up with TRBD2. Germline values: CDR1 LNHDA, CDR2 SQIVND (reference sequence). The ends lost 5 bases at V and 5 bases at J; junction bases unmatched: 11. The CDR3 runs to 15 residues. The CDR3 sequence: CASSPREGLADEQYF. The CDR3 DNA follows: TGTGCCAGTAGTCCCCGGGAGGGGCTCGCGGACGAGCAGTACTTC. The full variable domain, rest sourced from reference TRBV19 and TRBJ2-7, is DGGITQSPKYLFRKEGQNVTLSCEQNLNHDAMYWYRQDPGQGLRLIYYSQIVNDFQKGDIAEGYSVSREKKESFPLTVTSAQKNPTAFYLCASSPREGLADEQYFGPGTRLTVT.